This entry describes one T cell receptor beta chain. The data were taken from a study of cytomegalovirus exposure and HLA in healthy donors. Study background: Earlier work reported 117 million unique TCR beta sequences from about 190 million T cells. Of the donors genotyped, approximately 400 in all, 65% to 90% fell in the Caucasian-associated ancestry cluster.

Primers: 60 Vbeta forward and 13 Jbeta reverse. Using immunoSEQ multiplex PCR, the repertoire was profiled, and TCRdb retains in-frame clones only, with some absent. The data show roughly 110,000 clones, around three quarters seen once. V was pared by 3 bases and J by 0 bases, with 5 bases between. Germline values: CDR1 WNHNN, CDR2 SYGVQD (reference sequence). The CDR3 consists of 13 residues. J is TRBJ2-5 and V is TRBV10-1; D is ambiguous. Specimen: PBMCs. The clonotype was recovered from a male donor in good health and CMV-seronegative. The CDR3 is CASSEEYQETQYF. In nucleotides, the CDR3 is TGCGCCAGCAGTGAAGAGTACCAAGAGACCCAGTACTTC.